These 21 T cell receptor beta chains share one sample of origin, sequenced in a study of T cell repertoires in cytomegalovirus infection (dated by TCRdb to between 2019 and 2020). Sequencing was performed on an Illumina HiSeq 1500. TCRdb reanalyzed the raw reads on its own, using fastp at Q25 for trimming and MiXCR for clone calling, and kept in-frame beta chains. CDR3 protein duplicates are merged, each entry listing the most common genes and DNA. The sample table lists roughly 500,000 distinct CDR3 sequences, more than 30% of them with a count of one. Roughly a sixth of the sample belongs to the ten largest clones. Their antigens remain unidentified. The meaning of the sample's treatment or condition label: in vitro stimulation with specific CMV peptide epitopes to enrich CMV-specific T cells. Specimen: cultured PBMCs, collected from culture after CMV antigen stimulation. The source of these receptors is a human donor in good health (CMV status not recorded). Some clones in this sample may be carry-over from other donors' samples.

This clonotype was detected only a few times. CDR3 region: CASSPYRGLGALGSGANVLTF. CDR3 nucleotide sequence: TGTGCCAGCAGCCCTTACCGGGGTTTGGGGGCGCTGGGATCTGGGGCCAACGTCCTGACTTTC. This rearrangement joins TRBV7-9 to TRBJ2-6; the D gene is possibly TRBD1 (6 bases). This CDR3 region has 21 residues. With 5 bases removed from V and 1 base from J, the gap between germline ends came to 27 bases. Germline loops: CDR1 SEHNR, CDR2 FQNEAQ (reference sequence).

This clonotype came up a few times. CDR3 nucleotide sequence: TGCGCCACCGGGACTAGCGGGAGATTAAGGTCCTACGAGCAGTACTTC. It translates to CATGTSGRLRSYEQYF. V usage is TRBV5-1 and J usage is TRBJ2-7; TRBD2 aligns across 14 bases. The CDR3 contains 16 residues. Germline V CDR1 and CDR2: SGHRS, YFSETQ. Trimming took 9 bases from V and 1 from J; bases not matched to a gene: 9.

The chain links TRBV7-9 to TRBJ2-2; a possible D gene is TRBD1 (6 bases). With 6 bases removed from V and 4 bases from J, the gap between germline ends came to 18 bases. Germline V gene sequence: CDR1 SEHNR, CDR2 FQNEAQ (reference sequence). CDR3 length equals 16 residues. The CDR3 coding sequence is TGTGCCAGCAGGATCCTGGGGGCAGGGAGCACCGGGGAGCTGTTTTTT. Protein sequence: CASRILGAGSTGELFF.

V is TRBV7-3 and J is TRBJ2-1; 7 positions match TRBD2. There are 16 residues in the CDR3. Germline-derived CDR1 and CDR2 are SGHTA and FQGTGA. V gave up 3 bases and J gave up 8 bases; unmatched junction bases: 13. CDR3 in DNA: TGTGCCAGCAGCTTTATGTGGGAGGGCCATTACTATGAGCAGTTCTTC. Protein: CASSFMWEGHYYEQFF.

The rearrangement links TRBV4-3 to TRBJ2-1; no firm D call. CDR3 length: 13 residues. Germline assignment: CDR1 LGHNA and CDR2 YSLEER. Trimming took off 2 bases at V and 4 bases at J, with 6 bases between the two ends. DNA of the CDR3: TGCGCCAGCAGCCAAATCCTATACAATGAGCAGTTCTTC. It is translated as CASSQILYNEQFF.

The chain has TRBV28 and TRBJ2-3; 9 bases align to TRBD2. With V trimmed by 6 bases and J by 4 bases, 14 bases remained unmatched. This CDR3 contains 17 residues. CDR1 is MDHEN, CDR2 SYDVKM, per germline. The CDR3 DNA follows: TGTGCCAGCAGCCCCCATAGCGGGAGTTCTTTTGCAGATACGCAGTATTTT. Translation: CASSPHSGSSFADTQYF.

The chain combines TRBV5-4 with TRBJ1-5; D ambiguous. Trimming removed 0 bases from V and 4 bases from J, with 5 bases in between. This CDR3 is built from 13 residues. Per the germline V gene, CDR1 is SGHNT and CDR2 is YYREEE (reference sequence). The CDR3 nucleotides are TGTGCCAGCAGCTTGGCGAGGAATCAGCCCCAGCATTTT. This sequence encodes CASSLARNQPQHF.

A few counts support this clonotype. Compared with germline, one end of the junction differs, possibly owing to a read error. The genes are TRBV7-7 and TRBJ2-5; 11 bases line up with TRBD1. The CDR3 sequence is 16 residues long. The germline V gene encodes CDR1 SSHAT and CDR2 FNYEAQ (reference sequence). CDR3 protein: CASSLGGTGGQETQYF. CDR3 sequence (DNA): TGTGCTAGCAGCTTAGGAGGGACAGGGGGTCAAGAGACCCAGTACTTC.

The rearrangement joins TRBV7-2 to TRBJ2-5; D may match TRBD1 or TRBD2 (5 bases each). V lost 5 bases to trimming and J lost 7 bases, with 11 bases between them. Germline CDR1 and CDR2: SGHTA and FQGNSA. The CDR3 extends over 12 amino acids. The DNA for the CDR3 is TGTGCCAGCAGCGCCCCGAGGGGGACCCAGTACTTC. This gives the protein CASSAPRGTQYF.

The chain couples TRBV19 to TRBJ2-1; TRBD2 aligns across 7 bases. J lost 8 bases, V lost 4 bases, and 14 bases had no gene match. Per germline, CDR1 LNHDA and CDR2 SQIVND (reference sequence). The CDR3 loop spans 16 amino acids. DNA for the CDR3: TGTGCCAGTAGTAATCCGGGGGAGGGGAATCCCTATGAGCAGTTCTTC. Translating gives CASSNPGEGNPYEQFF.

The chain has TRBV28 and TRBJ1-2; perhaps TRBD1 as D (6 bases). Germline CDR1 is MDHEN and CDR2 is SYDVKM. The CDR3 has 16 residues. Trimming removed 3 bases at V and 4 bases at J, with 18 bases between. Here the CDR3 DNA reads TGTGCCAGCAGTTTGAAATCGGGGGCACTGGTCTATGGCTACACCTTC. Translating gives CASSLKSGALVYGYTF.

This clonotype appeared many times. The genes are TRBV27 and TRBJ1-5; D remains unclear. Trimming removed 8 bases from V and 4 bases from J, with 6 bases in between. This CDR3 contains 11 residues. Germline CDR1 MNHEY, CDR2 SMNVEV (reference sequence). The CDR3 coding sequence is TGTGCCAGCGGGTTTAATCAGCCCCAGCATTTT. As protein: CASGFNQPQHF.

The gene calls are TRBV10-3 and TRBJ2-1; D unclear. The CDR3 runs to 13 residues. Trimming left V 7 bases short and J 6 bases short, with 13 bases between. Germline values: CDR1 ENHRY, CDR2 SYGVKD. This chain's CDR3 is CAIMAGTGNEQFF. The CDR3 DNA sequence: TGTGCCATCATGGCTGGAACCGGCAATGAGCAGTTCTTC.

The chain uses TRBV6-4 and TRBJ2-3; TRBD2 aligns across 15 bases. CDR3 length: 15 amino acids. Losses at the gene ends were 6 bases for V and 9 bases for J; bases not matched to a gene: 7. Germline V gene lookup returns CDR1 MRHNA and CDR2 SNTAGT. The DNA of the CDR3 is TGTGCCAGCAGCGGACTAGCGGGAGGGCTTGGAACGCAGTATTTT. It specifies CASSGLAGGLGTQYF.

This chain uses TRBV7-2 with TRBJ1-4; 7 positions agree with TRBD1. CDR1 is SGHTA and CDR2 is FQGNSA in the germline V gene. The V gene end was trimmed by 4 bases and the J gene end by 3 bases; junction bases not matched to a gene: 11. The CDR3 is 17 residues long. CDR3 region: CASSYAPRQGANEKLFF. The CDR3 DNA is TGTGCCAGCAGCTACGCACCGCGACAGGGCGCTAATGAAAAACTGTTTTTT.

The CDR3 DNA is TGTGCCTGGAGCGATGGACTAGCGAACAACAATGAGCAGTTCTTC. Encoded protein: CAWSDGLANNNEQFF. The chain employs TRBV30 and TRBJ2-1, with TRBD2 identical over 9 bases. The germline V gene encodes CDR1 GTSNPN and CDR2 SVGIG (reference sequence). The CDR3 is made up of 15 amino acids. The ends lost 3 bases at V and 5 bases at J; junction bases unmatched: 8. Full variable domain (outside the CDR3, taken from reference TRBV30 and TRBJ2-1): SQTIHQWPATLVQPVGSPLSLECTVEGTSNPNLYWYRQAAGRGLQLLFYSVGIGQISSEVPQNLSASRPQDRQFILSSKKLLLSDSGFYLCAWSDGLANNNEQFFGPGTRLTVL.

The chain has TRBV5-4 and TRBJ2-7; 8 positions agree with TRBD2. CDR3 length: 15 residues. The V segment lost 2 bases and the J segment 0 bases; nucleotides outside the gene matches: 4. In germline, CDR1 is SGHNT, CDR2 YYREEE (reference sequence). CDR3 sequence: CASSFSGASSYEQYV. The CDR3 bases are TGTGCCAGCAGCTTTAGCGGGGCAAGCTCCTACGAGCAGTACGTC.

A few counts support this clonotype. The chain has TRBV5-1 and TRBJ2-7, with D possibly matching TRBD1 (5 bases). The V gene's germline CDR1 is SGHRS and CDR2 YFSETQ. The CDR3 runs to 14 residues. V lost 2 bases and J lost 2, with 11 bases in between. CDR3 in amino acids: CASSLSQGTYEQYF. CDR3 in DNA: TGCGCCAGCAGCTTAAGCCAGGGAACCTACGAGCAGTACTTC.

The table lists this clonotype with many counts. The V call is TRBV12-3 or TRBV12-4, the J call TRBJ1-6; no definite D call. Trimming stripped 3 bases from V and 0 bases from J, with 6 bases between. The CDR3 runs 15 residues. In DNA, the CDR3 is TGTGCCAGCAGTTTGAAAAGCTCCTATAATTCACCCCTCCACTTT. This gives the protein CASSLKSSYNSPLHF.

The table lists this clonotype with many counts. This chain connects TRBV7-8 to TRBJ1-5; D remains unclear. The CDR3 runs to 18 residues. Germline V CDR1 and CDR2: SGHVS, FQNEAQ. Deletions cut 4 bases from V and 7 bases from J, with 26 bases between. CDR3: CASSSLPRSPIERQPQHF. The CDR3 DNA reads TGTGCCAGCAGCTCCCTCCCCCGCTCCCCGATAGAGAGACAGCCCCAGCATTTT.

This clonotype was recorded at least ten times. This CDR3 is CAIIGTPVSGHTQYF. Here the CDR3 DNA reads TGTGCCATTATCGGGACGCCCGTTTCCGGTCATACGCAGTATTTT. This chain uses TRBV7-2 with TRBJ2-3, with D tentatively TRBD1 or TRBD2 (5 bases each). This CDR3 has 15 residues. The germline CDR1 and CDR2 sequences are SGHTA and FQGNSA. Trimming removed 10 bases at V and 7 bases at J, with 24 bases between.